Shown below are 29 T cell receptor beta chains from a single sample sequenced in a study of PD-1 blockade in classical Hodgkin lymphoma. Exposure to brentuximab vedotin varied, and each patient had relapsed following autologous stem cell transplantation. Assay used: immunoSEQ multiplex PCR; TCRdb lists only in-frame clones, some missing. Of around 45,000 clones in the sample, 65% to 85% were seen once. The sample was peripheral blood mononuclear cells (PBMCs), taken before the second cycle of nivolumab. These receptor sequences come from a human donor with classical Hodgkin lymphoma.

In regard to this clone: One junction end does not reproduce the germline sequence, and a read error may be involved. The CDR3 bases are TGTGCTAGCAGCCCCCGAGGAGCGCCCGGAGGTGAGCAGTTCTTC. This sequence encodes CASSPRGAPGGEQFF. The rearrangement joins TRBV7-7 to TRBJ2-1, with D maybe TRBD2 (5 bases). CDR3 length: 15 amino acids. Germline values: CDR1 SSHAT, CDR2 FNYEAQ (reference sequence).

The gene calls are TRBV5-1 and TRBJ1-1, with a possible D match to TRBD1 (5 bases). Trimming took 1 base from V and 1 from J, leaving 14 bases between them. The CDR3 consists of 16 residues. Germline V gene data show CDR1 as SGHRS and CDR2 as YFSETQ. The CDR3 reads CASSLRQLHPNTEAFF. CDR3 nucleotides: TGCGCCAGCAGCTTGCGACAGCTTCACCCGAACACTGAAGCTTTCTTT.

The CDR3 is CASSSPGNPYNEQFF. CDR3 nucleotide sequence: TGTGCCAGCAGCTCGCCAGGGAACCCCTACAATGAGCAGTTCTTC. The V and J genes are TRBV7-9 and TRBJ2-1; TRBD1 is a possible D gene (5 bases). CDR3 length: 15 residues. CDR1 and CDR2 (germline): SEHNR, FQNEAQ (reference sequence). V was clipped by 4 bases and J by 2 bases, with 12 bases between them.

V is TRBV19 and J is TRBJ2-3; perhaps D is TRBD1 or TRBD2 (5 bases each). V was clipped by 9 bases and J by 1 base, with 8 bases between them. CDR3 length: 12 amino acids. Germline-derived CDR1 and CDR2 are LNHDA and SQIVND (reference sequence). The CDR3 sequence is CASRDGTDTQYF. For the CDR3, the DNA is TGTGCCAGCCGGGACGGCACAGATACGCAGTATTTT.

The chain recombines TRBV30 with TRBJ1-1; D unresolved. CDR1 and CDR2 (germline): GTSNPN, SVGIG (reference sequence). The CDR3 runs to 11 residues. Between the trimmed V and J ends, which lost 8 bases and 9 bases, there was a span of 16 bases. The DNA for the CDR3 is TGTGCCCGAGACTTAACCGATAAAGCTTTCTTT. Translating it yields CARDLTDKAFF.

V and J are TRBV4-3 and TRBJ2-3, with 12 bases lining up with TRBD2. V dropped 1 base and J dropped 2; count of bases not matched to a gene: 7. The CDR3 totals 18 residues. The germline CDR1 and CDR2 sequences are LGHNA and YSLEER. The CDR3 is CASSQGLTSGGPTDTQYF. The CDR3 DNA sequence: TGCGCCAGCAGCCAAGGCCTGACTAGCGGGGGTCCCACAGATACGCAGTATTTT.

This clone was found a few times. This CDR3 reads CAWSGGNTIYF. The DNA of the CDR3 is TGTGCCTGGAGTGGTGGGAACACCATATATTTT. This chain joins TRBV30 and TRBJ1-3, with unresolved D. V was cut by 1 base and J by 7 bases, with 5 bases left in between. CDR1 and CDR2 from the germline V gene are GTSNPN and SVGIG (reference sequence). There are 11 residues in the CDR3.

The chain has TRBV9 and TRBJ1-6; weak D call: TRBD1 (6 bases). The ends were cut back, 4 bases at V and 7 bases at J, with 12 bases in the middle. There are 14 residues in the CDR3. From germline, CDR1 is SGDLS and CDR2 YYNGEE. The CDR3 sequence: CASSLGQGNSPLHF. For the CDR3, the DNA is TGTGCCAGCAGCCTGGGGCAGGGGAATTCACCCCTCCACTTT.

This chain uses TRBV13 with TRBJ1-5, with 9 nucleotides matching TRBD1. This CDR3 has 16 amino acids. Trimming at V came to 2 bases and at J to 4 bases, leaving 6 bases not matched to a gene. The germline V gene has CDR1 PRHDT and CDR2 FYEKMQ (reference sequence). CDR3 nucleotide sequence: TGTGCCAGCAGCTTACAGTCGGGGACAGGGAATCAGCCCCAGCATTTT. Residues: CASSLQSGTGNQPQHF. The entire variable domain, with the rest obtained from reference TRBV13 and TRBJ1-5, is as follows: AAGVIQSPRHLIKEKRETATLKCYPIPRHDTVYWYQQGPGQDPQFLISFYEKMQSDKGSIPDRFSAQQFSDYHSELNMSSLELGDSALYFCASSLQSGTGNQPQHFGDGTRLSIL.

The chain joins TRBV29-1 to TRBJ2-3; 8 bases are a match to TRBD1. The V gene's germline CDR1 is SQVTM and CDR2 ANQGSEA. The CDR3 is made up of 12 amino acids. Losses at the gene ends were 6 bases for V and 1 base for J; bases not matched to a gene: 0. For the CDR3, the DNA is TGCAGCGTGGACAGGGGCACAGATACGCAGTATTTT. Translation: CSVDRGTDTQYF.

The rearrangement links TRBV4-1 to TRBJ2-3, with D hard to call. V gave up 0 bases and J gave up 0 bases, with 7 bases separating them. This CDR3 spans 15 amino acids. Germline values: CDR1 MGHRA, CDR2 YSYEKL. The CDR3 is CASSQDRISTDTQYF. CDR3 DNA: TGCGCCAGCAGCCAAGACAGGATTAGCACAGATACGCAGTATTTT.

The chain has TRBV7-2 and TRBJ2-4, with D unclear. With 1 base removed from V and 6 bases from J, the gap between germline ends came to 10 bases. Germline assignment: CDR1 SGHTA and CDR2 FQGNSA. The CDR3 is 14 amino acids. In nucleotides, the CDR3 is TGTGCCAGCAGCTTAGGCAGTGACACAAACATTCAGTACTTC. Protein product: CASSLGSDTNIQYF.

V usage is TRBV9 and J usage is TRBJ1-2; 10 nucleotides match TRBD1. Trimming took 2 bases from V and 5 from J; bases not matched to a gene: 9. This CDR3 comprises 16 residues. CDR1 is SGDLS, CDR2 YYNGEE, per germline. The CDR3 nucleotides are TGTGCCAGCAGCGTTAGGACAGGGGGTTTGTTATATGGCTACACCTTC. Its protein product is CASSVRTGGLLYGYTF.

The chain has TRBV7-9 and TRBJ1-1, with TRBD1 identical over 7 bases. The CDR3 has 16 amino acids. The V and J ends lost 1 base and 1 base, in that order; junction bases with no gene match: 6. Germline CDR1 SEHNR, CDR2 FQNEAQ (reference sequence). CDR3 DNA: TGTGCCAGCAGCTTAGATTGGAGACAGGGGAACACTGAAGCTTTCTTT. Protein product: CASSLDWRQGNTEAFF.

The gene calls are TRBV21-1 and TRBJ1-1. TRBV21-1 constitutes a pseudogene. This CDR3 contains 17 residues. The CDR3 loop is CASSTPDGDLLCGRAFF. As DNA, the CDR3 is TGTGCCAGCAGCACTCCAGACGGTGACCTCCTGTGCGGCCGGGCTTTCTTT.

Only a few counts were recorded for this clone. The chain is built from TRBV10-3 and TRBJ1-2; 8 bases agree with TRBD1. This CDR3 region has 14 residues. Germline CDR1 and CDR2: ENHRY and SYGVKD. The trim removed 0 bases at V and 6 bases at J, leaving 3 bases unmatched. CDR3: CAISESDRDHGYTF. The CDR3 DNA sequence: TGTGCCATCAGTGAGTCGGACAGGGACCATGGCTACACCTTC.

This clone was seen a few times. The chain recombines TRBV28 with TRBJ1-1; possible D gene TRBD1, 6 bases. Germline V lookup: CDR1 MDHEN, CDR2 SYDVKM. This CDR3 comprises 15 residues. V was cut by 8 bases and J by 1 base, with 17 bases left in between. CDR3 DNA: TGTGCCAGCCAACGCCCGGGGGGGCGGAACACTGAAGCTTTCTTT. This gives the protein CASQRPGGRNTEAFF. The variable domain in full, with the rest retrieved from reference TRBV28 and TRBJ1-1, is DVKVTQSSRYLVKRTGEKVFLECVQDMDHENMFWYRQDPGLGLRLIYFSYDVKMKEKGDIPEGYSVSREKKERFSLILESASTNQTSMYLCASQRPGGRNTEAFFGQGTRLTVV.

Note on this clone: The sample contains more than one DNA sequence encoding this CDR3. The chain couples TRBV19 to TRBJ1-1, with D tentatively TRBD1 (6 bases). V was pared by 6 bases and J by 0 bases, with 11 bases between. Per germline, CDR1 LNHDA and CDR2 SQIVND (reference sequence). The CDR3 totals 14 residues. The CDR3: CASSLQGLNTEAFF. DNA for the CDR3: TGTGCCAGTAGCTTACAGGGATTGAACACTGAAGCTTTCTTT.

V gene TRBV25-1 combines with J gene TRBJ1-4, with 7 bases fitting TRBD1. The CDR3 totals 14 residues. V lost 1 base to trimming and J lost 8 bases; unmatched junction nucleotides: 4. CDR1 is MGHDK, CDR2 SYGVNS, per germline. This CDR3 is CASSEWDRPEKLFF. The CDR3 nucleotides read TGTGCCAGCAGTGAATGGGACAGACCGGAAAAACTGTTTTTT.

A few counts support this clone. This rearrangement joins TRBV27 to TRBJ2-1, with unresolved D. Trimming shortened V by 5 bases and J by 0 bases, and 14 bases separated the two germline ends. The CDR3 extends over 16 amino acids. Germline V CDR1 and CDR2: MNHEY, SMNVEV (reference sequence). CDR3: CASSLSQGYSYNEQFF. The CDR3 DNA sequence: TGTGCCAGCAGTCTCTCACAAGGGTACTCCTACAATGAGCAGTTCTTC.

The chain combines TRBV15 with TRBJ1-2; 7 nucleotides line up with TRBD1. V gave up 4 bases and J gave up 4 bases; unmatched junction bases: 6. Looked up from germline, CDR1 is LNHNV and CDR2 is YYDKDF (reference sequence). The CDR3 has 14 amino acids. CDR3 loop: CATSIQGKGYGYTF. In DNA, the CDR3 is TGTGCCACCAGCATACAGGGGAAGGGCTATGGCTACACCTTC.

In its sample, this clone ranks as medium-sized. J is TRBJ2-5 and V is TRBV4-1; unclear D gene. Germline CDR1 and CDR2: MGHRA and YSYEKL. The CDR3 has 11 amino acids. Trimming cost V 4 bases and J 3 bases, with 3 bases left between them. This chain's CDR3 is CASSLKETQYF. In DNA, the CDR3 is TGCGCCAGCAGCCTGAAAGAGACCCAGTACTTC.

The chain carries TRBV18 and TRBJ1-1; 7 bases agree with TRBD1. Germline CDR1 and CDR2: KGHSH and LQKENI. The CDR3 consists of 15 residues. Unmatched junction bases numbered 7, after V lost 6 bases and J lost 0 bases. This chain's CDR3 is CASSRRTGMNTEAFF. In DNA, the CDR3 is TGTGCCAGCTCGCGAAGGACAGGTATGAACACTGAAGCTTTCTTT.

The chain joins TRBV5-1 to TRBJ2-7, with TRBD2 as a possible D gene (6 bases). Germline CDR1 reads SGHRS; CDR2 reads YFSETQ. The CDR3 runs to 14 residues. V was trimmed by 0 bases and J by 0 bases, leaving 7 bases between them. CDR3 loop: CASSLVSGSYEQYF. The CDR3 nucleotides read TGCGCCAGCAGCTTGGTTAGCGGCTCCTACGAGCAGTACTTC.

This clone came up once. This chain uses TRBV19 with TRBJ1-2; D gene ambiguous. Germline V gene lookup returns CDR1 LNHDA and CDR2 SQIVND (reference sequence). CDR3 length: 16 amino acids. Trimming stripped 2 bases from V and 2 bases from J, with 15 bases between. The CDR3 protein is CASSIWERRTNYGYTF. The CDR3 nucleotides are TGTGCCAGTAGTATATGGGAAAGGCGGACGAACTATGGCTACACCTTC. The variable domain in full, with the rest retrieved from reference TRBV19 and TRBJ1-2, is DGGITQSPKYLFRKEGQNVTLSCEQNLNHDAMYWYRQDPGQGLRLIYYSQIVNDFQKGDIAEGYSVSREKKESFPLTVTSAQKNPTAFYLCASSIWERRTNYGYTFGSGTRLTVV.

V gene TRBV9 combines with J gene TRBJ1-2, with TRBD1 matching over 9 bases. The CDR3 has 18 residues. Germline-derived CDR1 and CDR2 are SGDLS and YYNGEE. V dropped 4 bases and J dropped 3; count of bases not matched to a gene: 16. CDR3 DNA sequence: TGTGCCAGCAGCAGGCCCGGGACAGGGAAGGGTGCTGACTATGGCTACACCTTC. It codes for CASSRPGTGKGADYGYTF. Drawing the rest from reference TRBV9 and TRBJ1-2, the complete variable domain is DSGVTQTPKHLITATGQRVTLRCSPRSGDLSVYWYQQSLDQGLQFLIQYYNGEERAKGNILERFSAQQFPDLHSELNLSSLELGDSALYFCASSRPGTGKGADYGYTFGSGTRLTVV.

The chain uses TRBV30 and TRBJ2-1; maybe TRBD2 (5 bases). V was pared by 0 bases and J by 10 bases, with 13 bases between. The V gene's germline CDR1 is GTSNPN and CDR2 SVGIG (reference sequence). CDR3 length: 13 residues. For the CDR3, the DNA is TGTGCCTGGAGTGTACTAGGGCCGGGGGAGCAGTTCTTC. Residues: CAWSVLGPGEQFF.

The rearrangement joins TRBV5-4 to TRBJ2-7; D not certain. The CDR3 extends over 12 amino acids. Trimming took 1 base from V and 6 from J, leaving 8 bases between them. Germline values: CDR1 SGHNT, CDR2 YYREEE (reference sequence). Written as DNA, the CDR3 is TGTGCCAGCAGCTTGATTGGAGCCGAGCAGTACTTC. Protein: CASSLIGAEQYF.

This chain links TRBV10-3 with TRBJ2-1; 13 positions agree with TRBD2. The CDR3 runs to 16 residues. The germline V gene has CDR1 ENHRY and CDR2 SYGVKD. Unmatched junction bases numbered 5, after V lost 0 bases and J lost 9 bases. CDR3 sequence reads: CAISESGTSGEGEQFF. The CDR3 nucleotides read TGTGCCATCAGTGAGTCAGGGACTAGCGGGGAAGGTGAGCAGTTCTTC.